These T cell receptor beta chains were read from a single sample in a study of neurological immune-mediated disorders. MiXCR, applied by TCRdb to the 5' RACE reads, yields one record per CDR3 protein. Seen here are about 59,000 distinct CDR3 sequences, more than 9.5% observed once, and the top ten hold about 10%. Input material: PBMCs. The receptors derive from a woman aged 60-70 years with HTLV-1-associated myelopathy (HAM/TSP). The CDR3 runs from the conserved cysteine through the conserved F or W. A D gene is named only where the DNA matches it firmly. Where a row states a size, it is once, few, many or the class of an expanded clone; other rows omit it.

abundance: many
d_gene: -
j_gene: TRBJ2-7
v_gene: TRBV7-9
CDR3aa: CASSLAKGYRSEQYF
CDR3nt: TGTGCCAGCAGCTTAGCGAAGGGTTATAGATCCGAGCAGTACTTC

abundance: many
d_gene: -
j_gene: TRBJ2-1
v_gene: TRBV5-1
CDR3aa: CASSRTTDNEQFF
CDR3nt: TGCGCCAGCAGCCGGACTACAGACAATGAGCAGTTCTTC

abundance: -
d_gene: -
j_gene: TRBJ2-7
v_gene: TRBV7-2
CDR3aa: CASSFQAGASYEQYF
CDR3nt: TGTGCCAGCAGCTTTCAAGCGGGCGCCTCCTACGAGCAGTACTTC

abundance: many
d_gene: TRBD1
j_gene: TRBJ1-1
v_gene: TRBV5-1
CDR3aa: CASSSTGTGEAFF
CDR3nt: TGCGCCAGCAGCTCTACCGGGACAGGGGAGGCTTTCTTT

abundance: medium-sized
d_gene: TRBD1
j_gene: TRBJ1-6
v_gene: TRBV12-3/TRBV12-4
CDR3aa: CASSPGQGYSPLHF
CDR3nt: TGTGCCAGCAGTCCGGGACAGGGTTACTCACCCCTCCACTTT

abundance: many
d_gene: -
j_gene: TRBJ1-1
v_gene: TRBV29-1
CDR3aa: CSVERLGPRSTEAFF
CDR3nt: TGCAGCGTTGAAAGGCTGGGGCCTCGGAGCACTGAAGCTTTCTTT

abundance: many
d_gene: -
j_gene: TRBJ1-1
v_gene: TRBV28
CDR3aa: CASSLPGDTEAFF
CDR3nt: TGTGCCAGCAGCCTTCCCGGGGACACTGAAGCTTTCTTT

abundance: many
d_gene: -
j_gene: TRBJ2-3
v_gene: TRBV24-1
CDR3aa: CATSPRLGLVGQYF
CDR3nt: TGTGCCACCAGCCCGCGCCTGGGGCTGGTGGGGCAGTATTTT

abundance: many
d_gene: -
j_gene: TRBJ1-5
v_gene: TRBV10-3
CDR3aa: CAISEEGGNQPQHF
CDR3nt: TGTGCCATCAGTGAGGAGGGAGGCAATCAGCCCCAGCATTTT

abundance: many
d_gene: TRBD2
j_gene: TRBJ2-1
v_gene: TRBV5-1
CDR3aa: CASSLGKTSDYNEQFF
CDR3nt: TGCGCCAGCAGCTTGGGGAAGACTAGCGACTACAATGAGCAGTTCTTC

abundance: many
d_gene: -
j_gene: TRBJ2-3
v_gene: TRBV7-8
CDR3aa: CASSKRGGNTQYF
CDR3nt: TGTGCCAGCAGCAAAAGAGGGGGAAATACGCAGTATTTT

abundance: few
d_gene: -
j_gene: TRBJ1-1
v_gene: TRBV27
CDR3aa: CASSLYPGQNEAFF
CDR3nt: TGTGCCAGCAGTTTATACCCCGGACAGAATGAAGCTTTCTTT

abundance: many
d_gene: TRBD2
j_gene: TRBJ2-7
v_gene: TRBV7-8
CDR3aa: CASSLAGGAYYEQYF
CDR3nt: TGTGCCAGCAGCTTAGCGGGAGGGGCCTATTACGAGCAGTACTTC

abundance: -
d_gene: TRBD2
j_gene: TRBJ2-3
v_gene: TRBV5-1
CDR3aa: CASSWTRLAGATDTQYF
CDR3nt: TGCGCCAGCAGCTGGACGAGACTAGCGGGAGCCACAGATACGCAGTATTTT

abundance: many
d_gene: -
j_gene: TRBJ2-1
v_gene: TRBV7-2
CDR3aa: CASSQGSEQFF
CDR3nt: TGTGCCAGCAGCCAAGGGAGTGAGCAGTTCTTC

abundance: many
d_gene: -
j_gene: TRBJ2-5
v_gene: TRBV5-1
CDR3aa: CASSSLDRFETQYF
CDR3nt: TGCGCCAGCAGCTCCCTCGACAGGTTTGAGACCCAGTACTTC

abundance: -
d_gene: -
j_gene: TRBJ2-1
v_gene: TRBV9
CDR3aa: CASSVVVGETYNEQFF
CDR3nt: TGTGCCAGCAGCGTAGTCGTCGGGGAGACCTACAATGAGCAGTTCTTC

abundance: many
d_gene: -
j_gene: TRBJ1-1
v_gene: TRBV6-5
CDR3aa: CASRNRQNTEAFF
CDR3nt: TGTGCCAGCAGAAACAGGCAGAACACTGAAGCTTTCTTT

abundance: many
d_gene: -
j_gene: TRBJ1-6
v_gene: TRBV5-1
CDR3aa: CASSLQGINSPLHF
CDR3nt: TGCGCCAGCAGCTTGCAGGGGATTAATTCACCCCTCCACTTT

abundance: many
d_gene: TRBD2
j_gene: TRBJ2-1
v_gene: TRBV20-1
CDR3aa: CSASWGGRAGNEQFF
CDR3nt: TGCAGTGCTAGCTGGGGGGGTAGGGCAGGCAATGAGCAGTTCTTC

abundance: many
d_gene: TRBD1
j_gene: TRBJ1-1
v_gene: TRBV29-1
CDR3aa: CSVGDRGRTEAFF
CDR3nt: TGCAGCGTTGGTGACAGGGGGAGGACTGAAGCTTTCTTT

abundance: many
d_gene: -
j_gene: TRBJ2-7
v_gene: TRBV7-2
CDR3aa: CASSLGVSYEQYF
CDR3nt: TGTGCCAGCAGCTTAGGGGTCTCCTACGAGCAGTACTTC

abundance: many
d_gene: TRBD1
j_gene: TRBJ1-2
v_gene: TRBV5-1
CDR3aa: CASRDGGQASYGYTF
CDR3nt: TGCGCCAGCAGGGATGGAGGACAGGCGAGTTATGGCTACACCTTC

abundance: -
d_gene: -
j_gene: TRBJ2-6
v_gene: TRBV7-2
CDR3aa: CASSPERAGANVLTF
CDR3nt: TGTGCCAGCAGCCCCGAGAGGGCCGGGGCCAACGTCCTGACTTTC

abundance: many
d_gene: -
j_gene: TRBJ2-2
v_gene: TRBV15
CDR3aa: CATRRRPQGGELFF
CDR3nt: TGTGCCACCAGAAGGAGGCCTCAGGGCGGGGAGCTGTTTTTT

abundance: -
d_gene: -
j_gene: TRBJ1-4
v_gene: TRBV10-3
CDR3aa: CATMSGLSNEKLFF
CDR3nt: TGTGCCACTATGTCGGGGCTCTCTAATGAAAAACTGTTTTTT

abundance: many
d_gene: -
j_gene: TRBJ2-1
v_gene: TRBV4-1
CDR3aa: CASSQERSSEPNEQFF
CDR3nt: TGCGCCAGCAGCCAAGAACGTTCTTCTGAGCCCAATGAGCAGTTCTTC

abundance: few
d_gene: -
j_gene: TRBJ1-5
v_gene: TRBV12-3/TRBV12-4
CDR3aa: CASSFRQGDNQPQHF
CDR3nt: TGTGCCAGCAGTTTTCGTCAAGGGGACAATCAGCCCCAGCATTTT

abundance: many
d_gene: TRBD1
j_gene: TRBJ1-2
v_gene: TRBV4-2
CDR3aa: CASSQDDRGYGYTF
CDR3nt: TGTGCCAGCAGCCAAGACGACAGGGGCTATGGCTACACCTTC

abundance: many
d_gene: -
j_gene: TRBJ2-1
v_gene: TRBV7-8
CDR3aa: CASSRSGDEQFF
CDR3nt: TGTGCCAGCAGCCGCTCGGGGGACGAGCAGTTCTTC

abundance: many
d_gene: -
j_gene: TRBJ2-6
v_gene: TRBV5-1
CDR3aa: CASNQEAGANVLTF
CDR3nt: TGCGCCAGCAACCAGGAAGCTGGGGCCAACGTCCTGACTTTC

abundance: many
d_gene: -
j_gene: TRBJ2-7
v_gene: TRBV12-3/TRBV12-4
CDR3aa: CASSLGTPSEQYF
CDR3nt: TGTGCCAGCAGTTTAGGGACACCCTCCGAGCAGTACTTC

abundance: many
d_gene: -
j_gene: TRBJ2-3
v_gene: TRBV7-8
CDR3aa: CASSTRADTQYF
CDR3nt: TGTGCCAGCAGTACCCGGGCAGATACGCAGTATTTT

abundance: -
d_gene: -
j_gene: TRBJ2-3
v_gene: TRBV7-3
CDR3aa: CASSAQGSTDTQYF
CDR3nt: TGTGCCAGCAGCGCTCAGGGAAGCACAGATACGCAGTATTTT

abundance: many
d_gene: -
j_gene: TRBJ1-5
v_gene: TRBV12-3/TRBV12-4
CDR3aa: CASSFDRNQPQHF
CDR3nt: TGTGCCAGCAGTTTTGACAGGAATCAGCCCCAGCATTTT

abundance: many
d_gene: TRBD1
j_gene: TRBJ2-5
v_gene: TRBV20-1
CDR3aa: CSARVRAQDRGQETQYF
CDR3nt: TGCAGTGCTAGAGTTCGCGCCCAGGACAGGGGCCAAGAGACCCAGTACTTC

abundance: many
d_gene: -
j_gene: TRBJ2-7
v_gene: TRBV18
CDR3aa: CASSPPNPARAGYEQYF
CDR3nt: TGTGCCAGCTCACCACCGAACCCAGCGAGGGCCGGCTACGAGCAGTACTTC

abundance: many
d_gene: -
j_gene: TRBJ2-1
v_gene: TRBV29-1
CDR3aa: CSISRSEQFF
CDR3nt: TGCAGCATTTCCAGATCGGAGCAGTTCTTC

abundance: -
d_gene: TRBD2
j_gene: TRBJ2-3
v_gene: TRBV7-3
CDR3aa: CASSLKGPSGSNSADTQYF
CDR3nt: TGTGCCAGCAGCTTAAAAGGCCCTAGCGGGAGTAATAGCGCAGATACGCAGTATTTT

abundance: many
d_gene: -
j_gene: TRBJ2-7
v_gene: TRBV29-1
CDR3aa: CSVGWAGRLYEQYF
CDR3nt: TGCAGCGTTGGGTGGGCAGGTCGCCTCTACGAGCAGTACTTC

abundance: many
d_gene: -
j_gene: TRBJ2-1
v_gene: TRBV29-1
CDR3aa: CSVERDRNEQFF
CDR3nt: TGCAGCGTTGAAAGGGATCGCAATGAGCAGTTCTTC

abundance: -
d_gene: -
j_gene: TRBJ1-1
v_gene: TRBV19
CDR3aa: CASSYTGSNTEAFF
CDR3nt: TGTGCCAGTAGTTATACAGGGAGTAACACTGAAGCTTTCTTT

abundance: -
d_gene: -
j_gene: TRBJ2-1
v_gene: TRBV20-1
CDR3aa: CSASVKASGSYNEQFF
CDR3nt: TGCAGTGCTAGTGTCAAGGCGTCAGGCTCCTACAATGAGCAGTTCTTC

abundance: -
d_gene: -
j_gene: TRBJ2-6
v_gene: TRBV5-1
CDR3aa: CASSLYGSGANVLTF
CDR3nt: TGCGCCAGCAGCTTGTACGGCTCTGGGGCCAACGTCCTGACTTTC

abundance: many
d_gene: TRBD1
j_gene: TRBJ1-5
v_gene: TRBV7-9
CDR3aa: CASSSQLHRRQGDQPQHF
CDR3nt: TGTGCCAGCAGCTCACAGCTCCACCGCCGACAGGGGGACCAGCCCCAGCATTTT

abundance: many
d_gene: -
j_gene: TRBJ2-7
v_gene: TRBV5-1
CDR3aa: CASRWGSSYEQYF
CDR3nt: TGCGCCAGCAGGTGGGGGAGCTCCTACGAGCAGTACTTC

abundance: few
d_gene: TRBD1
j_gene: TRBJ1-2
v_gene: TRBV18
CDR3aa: CASSLSDRQEYGYTF
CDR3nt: TGTGCCAGCTCACTCTCGGACAGGCAGGAATATGGCTACACCTTC

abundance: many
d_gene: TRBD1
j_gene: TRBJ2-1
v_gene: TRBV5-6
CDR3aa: CASSLLTGVHNEQFF
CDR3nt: TGTGCCAGCAGCTTGTTGACAGGGGTCCACAATGAGCAGTTCTTC

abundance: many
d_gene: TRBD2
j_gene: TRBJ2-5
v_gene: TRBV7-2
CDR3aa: CASSTSTSGKWETQYF
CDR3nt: TGTGCCAGCAGCACCTCGACTAGCGGGAAATGGGAGACCCAGTACTTC

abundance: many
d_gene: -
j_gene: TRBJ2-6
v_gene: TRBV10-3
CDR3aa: CAISESRQGKRGANVLTF
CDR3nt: TGTGCCATCAGTGAGTCGAGGCAGGGGAAAAGAGGGGCCAACGTCCTGACTTTC

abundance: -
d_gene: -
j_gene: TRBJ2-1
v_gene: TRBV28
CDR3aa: CASTFRVIGEQFF
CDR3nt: TGTGCCAGCACCTTCAGGGTCATCGGTGAGCAGTTCTTC

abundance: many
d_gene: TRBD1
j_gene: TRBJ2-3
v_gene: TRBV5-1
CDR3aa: CASSIGQGADTQYF
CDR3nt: TGCGCCAGCAGCATCGGACAGGGAGCGGATACGCAGTATTTT

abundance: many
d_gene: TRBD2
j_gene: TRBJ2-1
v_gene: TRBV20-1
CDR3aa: CSARESSGIINNEQFF
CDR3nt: TGCAGTGCTAGAGAATCTAGCGGGATTATCAACAATGAGCAGTTCTTC

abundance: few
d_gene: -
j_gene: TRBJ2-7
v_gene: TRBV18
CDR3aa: CASSPQKGAYEQYF
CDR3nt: TGTGCCAGCTCACCACAGAAGGGGGCCTACGAGCAGTACTTC

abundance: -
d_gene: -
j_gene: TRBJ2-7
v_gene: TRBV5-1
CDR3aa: CSSSLMGGETYEHYF
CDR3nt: TGCTCCAGCAGCCTGATGGGCGGGGAGACCTACGAGCATTACTTC

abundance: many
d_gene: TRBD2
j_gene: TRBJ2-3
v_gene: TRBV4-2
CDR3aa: CASSQGFLAGGYGPDTQYF
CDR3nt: TGTGCCAGCAGCCAAGGGTTCCTAGCGGGAGGGTACGGTCCAGATACGCAGTATTTT

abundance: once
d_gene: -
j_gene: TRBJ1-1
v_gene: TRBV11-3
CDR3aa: CASSLDGRDGNTEAFF
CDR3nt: TGTGCCAGCAGCTTAGATGGTCGGGATGGGAACACTGAAGCTTTCTTT

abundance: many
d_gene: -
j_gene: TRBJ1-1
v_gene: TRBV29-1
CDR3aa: CSGSSTTEAFF
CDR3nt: TGCAGCGGTTCGAGTACGACTGAAGCTTTCTTT

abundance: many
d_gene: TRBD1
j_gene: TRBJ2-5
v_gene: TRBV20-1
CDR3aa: CSARGQRGKLETQYF
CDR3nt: TGCAGTGCTAGGGGACAGCGAGGCAAGCTGGAGACCCAGTACTTC

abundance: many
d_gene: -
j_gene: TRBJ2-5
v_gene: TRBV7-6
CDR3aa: CASSSTSGGRAAQYF
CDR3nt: TGTGCCAGCAGCTCCACTTCGGGCGGCAGAGCGGCCCAGTACTTC